The clone carrying this T cell receptor beta chain was found once. Seattle cases were enrolled at active infection and followed longitudinally. Some clones are missing from TCRdb's copy, which holds only in-frame ones; the method was immunoSEQ multiplex PCR. Here the sample spans some 90,000 clones, around 88% being singletons. This specimen comes from a study of blood T cell repertoires in COVID-19. Turning to the study itself: The samples span acute and convalescent COVID-19 from the United States, Italy and Spain.

The CDR3 consists of 15 residues. Germline CDR1 reads MNHEY; CDR2 reads SVGAGI. Trimming took 2 bases from V and 2 from J, leaving 12 bases between them. V usage is TRBV6-5 and J usage is TRBJ1-2, with a tentative D call TRBD1 (6 bases). Material for sequencing was peripheral blood. The receptor was derived from a woman aged 55-70 years with COVID-19, enrolled during active disease. CDR3 region: CASSYEGGGNYGYTF. The CDR3 DNA reads TGTGCCAGCAGTTACGAAGGGGGTGGAAACTATGGCTACACCTTC.